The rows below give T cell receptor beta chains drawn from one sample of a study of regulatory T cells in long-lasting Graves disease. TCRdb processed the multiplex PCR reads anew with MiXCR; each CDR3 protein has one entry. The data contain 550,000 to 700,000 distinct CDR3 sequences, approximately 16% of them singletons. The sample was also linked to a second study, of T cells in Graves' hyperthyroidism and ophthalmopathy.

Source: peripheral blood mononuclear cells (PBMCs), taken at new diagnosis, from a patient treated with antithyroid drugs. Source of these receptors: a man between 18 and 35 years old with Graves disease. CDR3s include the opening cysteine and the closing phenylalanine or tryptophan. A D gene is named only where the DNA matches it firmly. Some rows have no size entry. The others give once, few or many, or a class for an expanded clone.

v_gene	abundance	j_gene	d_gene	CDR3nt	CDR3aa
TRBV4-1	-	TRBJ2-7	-	TGCGCCAGCAGCCAAGGCGGGACAATCTCCTACGAGCAGTACTTC	CASSQGGTISYEQYF
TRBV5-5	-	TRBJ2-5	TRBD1	TGTGCCAGCAGCTCGCTGAGGACAGGAGCTCAGGAGACCCAGTACTTC	CASSSLRTGAQETQYF
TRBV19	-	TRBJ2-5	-	TGTGCCAGTAGCCCCCGTGCGATGGGAGAGACCCAGTACTTC	CASSPRAMGETQYF
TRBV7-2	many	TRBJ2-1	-	TGTGCCAGCTCCCCGCTGGGGGCCCCACGATCCAATGAGCAGTTCTTC	CASSPLGAPRSNEQFF
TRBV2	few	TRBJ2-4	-	TGTGCCAGCTGCGGGGAGTTAGCCAAAAACATTCAGTACTTC	CASCGELAKNIQYF
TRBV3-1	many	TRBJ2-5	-	TGTGCCAGCAGCCTCAGATCCGGACAAGAGACCCAGTACTTC	CASSLRSGQETQYF
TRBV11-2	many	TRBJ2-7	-	TGTGCCAGCAGCTTAGATCTCGGACAGCTTTCTCTCGAGCAGTACTTC	CASSLDLGQLSLEQYF
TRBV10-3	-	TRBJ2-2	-	TGTGCCATCAGTGATTGGGGTTACACCGGGGAGCTGTTTTTT	CAISDWGYTGELFF
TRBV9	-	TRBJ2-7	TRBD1	TGTGCCAGCAGCATCCAGGGGGTAGATAGCGAGCAGTACTTC	CASSIQGVDSEQYF
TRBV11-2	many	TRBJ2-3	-	TGTGCCAGCAGCCGGACGGATGATACGCAGTATTTT	CASSRTDDTQYF
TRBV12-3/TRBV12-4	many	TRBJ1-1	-	TGTGCCAGCAGTTTACAAGGGGGACCAACTGAAGCTTTCTTT	CASSLQGGPTEAFF
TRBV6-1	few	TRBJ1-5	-	TGTGCCAGCACACAGGTGAATCAGCCCCAGCATTTT	CASTQVNQPQHF
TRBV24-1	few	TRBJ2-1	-	TGTGCCACCAGTGATCCGACGTTGGAAAGGGCAGATACCTACAATGAGCAGTTCTTC	CATSDPTLERADTYNEQFF
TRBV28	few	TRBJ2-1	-	TGTGCCAGCAGCCCGGACCCCCACAATGAGCAGTTCTTC	CASSPDPHNEQFF
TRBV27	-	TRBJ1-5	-	TGTGCCAGCAGTGAGGGGGGGGTTGCGGGGGGCAATCAGCCCCAGCATTTT	CASSEGGVAGGNQPQHF
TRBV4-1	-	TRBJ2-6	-	TGCGCCAGCAGCCAAGAGTTGGGGTTTCGGTTACCTGGGGCCAACGTCCTGACTTTC	CASSQELGFRLPGANVLTF
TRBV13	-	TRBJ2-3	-	TGTGCCAGCAGCGTGAAGCCAGATACGCAGTATTTT	CASSVKPDTQYF
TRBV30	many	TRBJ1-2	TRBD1	TGTGCCTGCTGGGACAGCTACTATGGCTACACCTTC	CACWDSYYGYTF
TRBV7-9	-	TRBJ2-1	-	TGTGCCAGCAGCCTCAGGAGGTCAGCGTCTAACAATGAGCAGTTCTTC	CASSLRRSASNNEQFF
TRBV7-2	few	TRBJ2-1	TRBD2	TGTGCCAGCAGCTTCTATAGCGGGAACCTATACAATGAGCAGTTCTTC	CASSFYSGNLYNEQFF
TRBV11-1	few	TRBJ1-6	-	TGTGCCAGCAGCATAGACGACGGCTATAATTCACCCCTCCACTTT	CASSIDDGYNSPLHF
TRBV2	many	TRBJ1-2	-	TGTGCCAGCAGTCCAACAGCGGGCTATGGCTACACCTTC	CASSPTAGYGYTF